The T cell receptor beta chain under discussion was sequenced for a study of post-analysis software for immune sequencing data. General observations from the study: Elevated frequency relative to controls characterized roughly five TRBV segments in patients, TRBV5-6, TRBV5-1 and TRBV20-1 among them. Pronounced co-clustering by F measure was evident among identically batched samples. For normalized Chao1 diversity, multiple sclerosis patients scored significantly lower than controls did.

This clonotype was recorded a few times. The antigen is undetermined. Unique-molecular-identifier-tagged TCR beta cDNA libraries were used. Using its own MiXCR run on the PCR reads, TCRdb lists one record per CDR3 protein. The table includes about 760,000 distinct CDR3 sequences, 25% to 30% detected once. Germline values: CDR1 DFQATT, CDR2 SNEGSKA (reference sequence). V was clipped by 1 base and J by 5 bases, with 12 bases between them. CDR3 length: 14 amino acids. The TCR comes from a girl between 10 and 17 years old with multiple sclerosis. Material: blood. V and J are TRBV20-1 and TRBJ1-5; D not resolved. CDR3 protein: CSARAATFDQPQHF. DNA of the CDR3: TGCAGTGCTAGAGCCGCGACATTCGATCAGCCCCAGCATTTT.